This T cell receptor (beta chain) was captured by sequencing in a study of OX40 agonist ivuxolimab in advanced cancers. TCRdb keeps only in-frame clones here, not all; method: immunoSEQ multiplex PCR. The profile shows under 100,000 clones, more than 85% of them singletons. Exclusion applied to patients with autoimmune disease history or systemic immunosuppression. CDR3 length equals 15 residues. The V gene's germline CDR1 is SGHNT and CDR2 YENEEA. V was trimmed by 5 bases and J by 0 bases, leaving 14 bases between them. The rearrangement uses TRBV11-3 and TRBJ2-7; D perhaps matches TRBD1 (6 bases). Specimen: CD4+ or CD8+ T cells sorted from blood, collected in a trial of the OX40 agonist ivuxolimab. This receptor was obtained from an adult with an advanced solid tumor such as melanoma, head and neck, liver or kidney cancer. The CDR3 nucleotides read TGTGCCAGCAGCCGGACAGACATGAGCTCCTACGAGCAGTACTTC. This gives the protein CASSRTDMSSYEQYF.